The next 10 T cell receptor beta chains were all read from a single sample in a study of blood T cell repertoires in COVID-19. The assay was immunoSEQ multiplex PCR, and TCRdb's table has in-frame clones only and misses some. The sample has about 350,000 clones, roughly 90% seen once. The source material was PBMCs or T cells enriched from blood (not recorded which). These receptors all stem from a woman in her 30s who had recovered from COVID-19.

V is TRBV11-3 and J is TRBJ2-7, with D perhaps TRBD2 (6 bases). The CDR3 loop spans 13 amino acids. CDR1 SGHNT and CDR2 YENEEA come from the germline V gene. V was shortened by 2 bases and J by 6 bases, with 11 bases between the two germline ends. CDR3 bases: TGTGCCAGCAGCTTAATGGACGGGGGCGAGCAGTACTTC. Encoded protein: CASSLMDGGEQYF.

The chain has TRBV7-9 and TRBJ1-2; D might be TRBD1 (6 bases). There are 15 residues in the CDR3. The germline V gene encodes CDR1 SEHNR and CDR2 FQNEAQ (reference sequence). Trimming removed 3 bases at V and 3 bases at J, with 14 bases between. This chain's CDR3 is CASSFIDRTHYGYTF. The CDR3 DNA sequence: TGTGCCAGCAGCTTTATCGACAGGACACACTATGGCTACACCTTC.

The chain couples TRBV4-1 to TRBJ1-2; 9 bases match TRBD1. V trimming: 3 bases; J trimming: 8 bases; junction bases outside the gene matches: 10. This CDR3 is 15 amino acids long. Germline V gene sequence: CDR1 MGHRA, CDR2 YSYEKL. This CDR3 is CASSQEGGQGTGYTF. In DNA, the CDR3 is TGCGCCAGCAGCCAGGAAGGGGGACAGGGTACCGGCTACACCTTC.

The gene calls are TRBV6-5 and TRBJ1-6; D is uncertain. CDR3 length: 14 amino acids. From germline, CDR1 is MNHEY and CDR2 SVGAGI. Deletions cut 3 bases from V and 5 bases from J, with 8 bases between. As DNA, the CDR3 is TGTGCCAGCAGTTATACTACGAATAATTCACCCCTCCACTTT. This encodes CASSYTTNNSPLHF.

V usage is TRBV6-5 and J usage is TRBJ2-5; 8 bases are shared with TRBD1. Germline CDR1 and CDR2: MNHEY and SVGAGI. Unmatched junction bases numbered 12, after V lost 6 bases and J lost 6 bases. The CDR3 extends over 15 amino acids. CDR3 nucleotides: TGTGCCAGCAGGGAGCGCGGACAGGGTTCGAAGACCCAGTACTTC. Translated: CASRERGQGSKTQYF.

The V and J genes are TRBV7-9 and TRBJ1-2; no firm D call. V shed 5 bases and J shed 5 bases, with 18 bases lying between them. The CDR3 covers 15 residues. Germline CDR1 is SEHNR and CDR2 is FQNEAQ (reference sequence). CDR3 bases: TGTGCCAGCAGCGCCGGGTGGGGAGGGAAGTATGGCTACACCTTC. Translated: CASSAGWGGKYGYTF.

The V call is TRBV5-6, the J call TRBJ2-5; possible D gene TRBD2, 5 bases. This CDR3 contains 14 residues. Trimming removed 0 bases at V and 4 bases at J, with 10 bases between. Germline CDR1 reads SGHDT; CDR2 reads YYEEEE. CDR3 residues: CASSLGVGRETQYF. DNA of the CDR3: TGTGCCAGCAGCTTGGGTGTAGGGAGAGAGACCCAGTACTTC.

The rearrangement uses TRBV7-8 and TRBJ2-5; 7 nucleotides match TRBD1. The CDR3 covers 15 residues. V was clipped by 4 bases and J by 5 bases; unmatched bases: 10. Germline V gene data show CDR1 as SGHVS and CDR2 as FQNEAQ. CDR3 DNA sequence: TGTGCCAGCAGCTGGCCGACAGGGTGGAAGGAGACCCAGTACTTC. Protein product: CASSWPTGWKETQYF.

This chain links TRBV14 with TRBJ1-1, with D perhaps TRBD1 (5 bases). Germline CDR1 reads SGHDN; CDR2 reads FVKESK. V gave up 5 bases and J gave up 4 bases, with 11 bases separating them. The CDR3 is 13 residues long. CDR3 DNA sequence: TGTGCCAGCAGCTGGGGGGTCGGCACTGAAGCTTTCTTT. Translating it yields CASSWGVGTEAFF.

The V call is TRBV19, the J call TRBJ2-3; tentatively, D is TRBD1 (5 bases). Between the trimmed V and J ends, which lost 7 bases and 0 bases, there was a span of 11 bases. Germline V lookup: CDR1 LNHDA, CDR2 SQIVND (reference sequence). The CDR3 is 14 amino acids. The CDR3 DNA is TGTGCCAGTACAGGGCGAACTAGCACAGATACGCAGTATTTT. This sequence encodes CASTGRTSTDTQYF.